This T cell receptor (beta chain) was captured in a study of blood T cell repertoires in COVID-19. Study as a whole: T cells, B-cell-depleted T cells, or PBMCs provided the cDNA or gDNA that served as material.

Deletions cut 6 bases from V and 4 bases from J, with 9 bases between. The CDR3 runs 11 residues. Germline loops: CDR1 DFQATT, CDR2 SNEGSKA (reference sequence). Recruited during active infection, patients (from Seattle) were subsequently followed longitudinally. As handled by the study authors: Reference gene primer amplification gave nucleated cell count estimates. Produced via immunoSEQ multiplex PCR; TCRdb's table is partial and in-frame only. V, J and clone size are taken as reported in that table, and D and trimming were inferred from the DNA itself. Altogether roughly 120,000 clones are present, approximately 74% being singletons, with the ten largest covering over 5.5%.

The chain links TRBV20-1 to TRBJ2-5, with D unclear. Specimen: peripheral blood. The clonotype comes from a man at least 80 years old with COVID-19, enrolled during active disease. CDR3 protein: CSALRSETQYF. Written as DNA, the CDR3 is TGCAGTGCCTTGAGGTCAGAGACCCAGTACTTC.